This T cell receptor (beta chain) appears in the sequencing data of a study of blood T cell repertoires in COVID-19. Study overall: COVID-19 samples, acute and convalescent, were from the United States, Italy and Spain. PBMCs, B-cell-depleted T cells, or T cells were the source of the cDNA or gDNA that made up the material.

In the source study's methods: Estimation of nucleated cell counts was performed using reference gene primer amplification. Sequencing was performed with immunoSEQ multiplex PCR; in TCRdb, only in-frame clones are kept and a portion is missing. The DNA gave D and trimming, while V, J and clone size come from that table. This sample has fewer than 100,000 clones, with over 75% found just once. Sequenced sample: peripheral blood. The receptor's source is a man aged 60 to 75 with acute or convalescent COVID-19.

The CDR3 DNA is TGCGCCAGCAGCTTGCATAGCAATCAGCCCCAGCATTTT. Its translation: CASSLHSNQPQHF. This chain links TRBV5-1 with TRBJ1-5; D is uncertain. The ends were cut back, 1 base at V and 0 bases at J, with 2 bases in the middle. Germline-derived CDR1 and CDR2 are SGHRS and YFSETQ. The CDR3 spans 13 residues.